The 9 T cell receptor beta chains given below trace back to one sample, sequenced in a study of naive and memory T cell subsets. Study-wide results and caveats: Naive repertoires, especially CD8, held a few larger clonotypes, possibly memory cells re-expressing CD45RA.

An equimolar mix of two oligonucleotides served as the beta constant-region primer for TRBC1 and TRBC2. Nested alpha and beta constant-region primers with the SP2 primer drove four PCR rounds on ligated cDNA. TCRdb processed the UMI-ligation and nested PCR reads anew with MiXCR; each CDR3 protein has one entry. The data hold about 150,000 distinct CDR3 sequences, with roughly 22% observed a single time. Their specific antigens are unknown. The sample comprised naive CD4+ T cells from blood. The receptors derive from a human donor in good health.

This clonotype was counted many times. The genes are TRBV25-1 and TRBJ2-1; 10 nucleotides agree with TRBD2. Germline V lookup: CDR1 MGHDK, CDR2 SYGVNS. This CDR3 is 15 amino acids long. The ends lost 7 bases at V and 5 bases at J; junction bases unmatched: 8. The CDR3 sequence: CASIPLAGVNNEQFF. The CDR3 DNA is TGTGCCAGCATACCGCTAGCGGGAGTAAACAATGAGCAGTTCTTC.

DNA of the CDR3: TGTGCCAGCAGCTTGGAGTTAGCGGGCTCCTCCTCCTACAATGAGCAGTTCTTC. The encoded protein is CASSLELAGSSSYNEQFF. The genes are TRBV7-2 and TRBJ2-1; 7 bases are a match to TRBD2. Per germline, CDR1 SGHTA and CDR2 FQGNSA. This CDR3 contains 18 residues. J was trimmed by 0 bases and V by 3 bases; bases with no gene match: 11.

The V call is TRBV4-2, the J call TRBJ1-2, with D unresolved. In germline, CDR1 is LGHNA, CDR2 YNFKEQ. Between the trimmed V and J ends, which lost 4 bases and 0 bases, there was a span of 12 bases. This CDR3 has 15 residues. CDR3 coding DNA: TGTGCCAGCAGCCGAGACACCCAGCCTAACTATGGCTACACCTTC. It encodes CASSRDTQPNYGYTF.

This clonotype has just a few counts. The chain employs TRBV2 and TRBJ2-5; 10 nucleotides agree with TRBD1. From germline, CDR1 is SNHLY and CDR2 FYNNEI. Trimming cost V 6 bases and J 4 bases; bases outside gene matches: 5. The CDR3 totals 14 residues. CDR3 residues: CASRLGQGPETQYF. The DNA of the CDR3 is TGTGCCAGCAGATTGGGACAGGGGCCAGAGACCCAGTACTTC.

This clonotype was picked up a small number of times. The CDR3: CASTAWTASDGYTF. The DNA of the CDR3 is TGTGCCAGCACTGCCTGGACAGCCAGTGATGGCTACACCTTC. V is TRBV12-3 or TRBV12-4 and J is TRBJ1-2; D is possibly TRBD1 (6 bases). V was pared by 7 bases and J by 6 bases, with 18 bases between. The CDR3 runs 14 residues.

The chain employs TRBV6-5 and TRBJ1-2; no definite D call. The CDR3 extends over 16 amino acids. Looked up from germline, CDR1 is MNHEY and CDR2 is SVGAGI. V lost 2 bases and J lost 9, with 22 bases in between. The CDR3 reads CASSYGEIGRGSSYTF. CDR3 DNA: TGTGCCAGCAGTTACGGAGAGATCGGTCGGGGATCGAGCTACACCTTC.

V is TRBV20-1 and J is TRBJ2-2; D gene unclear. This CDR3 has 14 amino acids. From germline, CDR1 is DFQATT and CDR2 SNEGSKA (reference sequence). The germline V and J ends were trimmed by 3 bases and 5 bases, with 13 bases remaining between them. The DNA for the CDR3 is TGCAGTGCTAGGAGACCCCGTGGGACCGGGGAGCTGTTTTTT. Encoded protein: CSARRPRGTGELFF.

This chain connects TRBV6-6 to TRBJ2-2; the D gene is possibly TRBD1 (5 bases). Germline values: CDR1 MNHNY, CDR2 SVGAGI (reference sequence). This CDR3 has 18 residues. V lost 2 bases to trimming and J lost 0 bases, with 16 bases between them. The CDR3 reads CASSYARQGNPNTGELFF. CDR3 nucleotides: TGTGCCAGCAGTTACGCACGGCAGGGCAACCCGAACACCGGGGAGCTGTTTTTT.

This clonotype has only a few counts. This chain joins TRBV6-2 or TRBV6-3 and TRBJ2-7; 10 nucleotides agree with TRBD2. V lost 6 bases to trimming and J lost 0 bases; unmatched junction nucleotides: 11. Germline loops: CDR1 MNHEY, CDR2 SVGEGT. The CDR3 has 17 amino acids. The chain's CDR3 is CASRTGLAVKSSYEQYF. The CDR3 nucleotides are TGTGCCAGCAGAACCGGACTAGCGGTAAAAAGCTCCTACGAGCAGTACTTC.